These T cell receptor beta chains were read from a single sample in a study of cytomegalovirus exposure and HLA in healthy donors. This table comes from immunoSEQ multiplex PCR, and its TCRdb copy is limited to in-frame clones, with some not included. The table lists around 140,000 clones. The sample consisted of PBMCs. The receptors derive from a male donor in good health and CMV-seronegative. Each CDR3 is given with its conserved first and last residue. A D gene is named only where the DNA matches it firmly.

TRBJ2-5	TRBD2	TRBV5-6	CASSLRTSGEETQYF	TGTGCCAGCAGCTTGCGGACTAGCGGGGAAGAGACCCAGTACTTC
TRBJ1-2	NA	TRBV18	CASSPLRQEGYGYTF	TGTGCCAGCTCACCACTGAGGCAGGAGGGCTATGGCTACACCTTC
TRBJ2-7	NA	TRBV18	CASSSRGEYEQYF	TGTGCCAGCTCTTCTAGAGGCGAGTACGAGCAGTACTTC
TRBJ2-1	NA	TRBV15	CATSYRRERSNEQFF	TGTGCCACCAGCTACAGACGAGAGCGGTCCAATGAGCAGTTCTTC
TRBJ2-2	TRBD2	TRBV6-5	CASSWGLDTGELFF	TGTGCCAGCAGTTGGGGACTAGACACCGGGGAGCTGTTTTTT
TRBJ1-3	TRBD1	TRBV30	CASSQGAGNTIYF	TGTGCCAGCTCACAGGGGGCTGGAAACACCATATATTTT
TRBJ1-2	NA	TRBV27	CASSLRGGYGYTF	TGTGCCAGCAGTTTACGGGGTGGCTATGGCTACACCTTC
TRBJ2-7	TRBD2	TRBV18	CASSPGLAGEQYF	TGTGCCAGCTCACCGGGACTAGCAGGGGAGCAGTACTTC
TRBJ1-1	NA	TRBV11-2	CASSLQERRTEAFF	TGTGCCAGCAGCTTACAGGAGCGGCGAACTGAAGCTTTCTTT
TRBJ2-5	TRBD1	TRBV4-2	CASSQGPGGAETQYF	TGTGCCAGCAGCCAAGGGCCAGGGGGAGCGGAGACCCAGTACTTC
TRBJ1-5	TRBD1	TRBV30	CAGGGSNGALSTQHF	TGTGCCGGAGGGGGCAGTAATGGTGCCCTATCGACCCAGCATTTT
TRBJ1-2	TRBD1	TRBV19	CASSPNRGRGYGYTF	TGTGCCAGTAGCCCTAACAGGGGGCGCGGCTATGGCTACACCTTC
TRBJ2-2	TRBD2	TRBV7-2	CASSQTRTSGRAGELFF	TGTGCCAGCAGCCAAACTCGGACTAGCGGGAGGGCCGGGGAGCTGTTTTTT
TRBJ1-1	NA	TRBV29-1	CSCQTYPNTEAFF	TGCAGCTGCCAGACATACCCGAACACTGAAGCTTTCTTT
TRBJ1-1	TRBD1	TRBV18	CASSATGGGTEAFF	TGTGCCAGCTCAGCGACAGGGGGAGGCACTGAAGCTTTCTTT
TRBJ1-4	NA	TRBV18	CASSQGATNEKLFF	TGTGCCAGCTCACAGGGGGCAACTAATGAAAAACTGTTTTTT